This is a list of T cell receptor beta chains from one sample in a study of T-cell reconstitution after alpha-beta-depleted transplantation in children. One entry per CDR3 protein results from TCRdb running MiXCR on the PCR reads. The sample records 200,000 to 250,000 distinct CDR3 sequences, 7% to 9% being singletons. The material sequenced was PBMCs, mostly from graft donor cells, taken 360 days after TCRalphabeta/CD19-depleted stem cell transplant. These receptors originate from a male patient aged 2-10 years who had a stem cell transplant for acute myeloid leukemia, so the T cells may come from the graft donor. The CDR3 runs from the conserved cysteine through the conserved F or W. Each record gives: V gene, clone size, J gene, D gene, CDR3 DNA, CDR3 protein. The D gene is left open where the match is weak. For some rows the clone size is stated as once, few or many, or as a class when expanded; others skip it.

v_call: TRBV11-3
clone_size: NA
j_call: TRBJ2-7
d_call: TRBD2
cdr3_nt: TGTGCCAGCAGCCCACTAGCGGGAGGGCCCGAGCAGTACTTC
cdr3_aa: CASSPLAGGPEQYF

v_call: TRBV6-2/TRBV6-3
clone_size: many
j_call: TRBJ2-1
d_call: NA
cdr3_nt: TGTGCCAGCAGTTACTTGGTCGGGAAACGGGAATACAATGAGCAGTTCTTC
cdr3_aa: CASSYLVGKREYNEQFF

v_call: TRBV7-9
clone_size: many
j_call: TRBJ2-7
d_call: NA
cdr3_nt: TGTGCCAGCAGTGTAACCGGGACGGAACCCTACGAGCAGTACTTC
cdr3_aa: CASSVTGTEPYEQYF

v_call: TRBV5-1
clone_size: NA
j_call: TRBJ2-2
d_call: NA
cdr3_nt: TGCGCCAGCAGCTTGCTTAAGGGACAGAACACCGGGGAGCTGTTTTTT
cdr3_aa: CASSLLKGQNTGELFF

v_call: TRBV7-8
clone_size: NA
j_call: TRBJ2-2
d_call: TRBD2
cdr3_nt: TGTGCCAGCAGCTCAAGCGGGGGGGCCTGGGTCGGGGAGCTGTTTTTT
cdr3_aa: CASSSSGGAWVGELFF

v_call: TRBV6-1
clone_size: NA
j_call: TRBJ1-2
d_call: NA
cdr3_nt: TGTGCCAGCAGTGAACCAGGGGGCTACACCTTC
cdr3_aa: CASSEPGGYTF

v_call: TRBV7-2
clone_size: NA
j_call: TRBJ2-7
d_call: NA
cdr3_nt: TGTGCCAGCAGCTTAGCGTGGTGGGGGCGCATTGTTGTGCAGTACTTC
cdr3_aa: CASSLAWWGRIVVQYF

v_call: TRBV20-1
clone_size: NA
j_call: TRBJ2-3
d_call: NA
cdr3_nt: TGCAGTGCCCAGTGGGGGACGGTATCAACAGATACGCAGTATTTT
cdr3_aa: CSAQWGTVSTDTQYF

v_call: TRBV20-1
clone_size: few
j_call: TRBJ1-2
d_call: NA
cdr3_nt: TGCAGTGCTAGAGCGCCTGTGGACTATGGCTACACCTTC
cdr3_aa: CSARAPVDYGYTF

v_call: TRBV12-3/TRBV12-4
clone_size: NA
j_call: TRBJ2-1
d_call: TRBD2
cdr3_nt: TGTGCCAGCAGCTTATTCAAGCGGGAGTCGTCCTACAATGAGCAGTTCTTC
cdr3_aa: CASSLFKRESSYNEQFF

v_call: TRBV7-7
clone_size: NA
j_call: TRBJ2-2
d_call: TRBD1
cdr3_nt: TGTGCTAGCAGCTCAGGGCAGGGGGCGACCGGGGAGCTGTTTTTT
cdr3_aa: CASSSGQGATGELFF

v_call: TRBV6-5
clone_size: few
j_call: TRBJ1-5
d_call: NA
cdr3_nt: TGTGCCAGCAGTTACGCCAATCAGCCCCAGCATTTT
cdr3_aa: CASSYANQPQHF

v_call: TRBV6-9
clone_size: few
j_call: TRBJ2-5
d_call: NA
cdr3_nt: TGTGCCAGCAGTTATGTGGGACGGATCGGGGAGACCCAGTACTTC
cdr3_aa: CASSYVGRIGETQYF

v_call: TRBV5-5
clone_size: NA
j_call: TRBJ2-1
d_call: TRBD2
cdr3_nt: TGTGCCAGCACACTAGCGGGACTCAAGTACAATGAGCAGTTCTTC
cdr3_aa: CASTLAGLKYNEQFF

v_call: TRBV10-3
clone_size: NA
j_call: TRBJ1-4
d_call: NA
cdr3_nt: TGTGCCATCAGTGAGTCGGTCAGTGAAAAACTGTTTTTT
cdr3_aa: CAISESVSEKLFF

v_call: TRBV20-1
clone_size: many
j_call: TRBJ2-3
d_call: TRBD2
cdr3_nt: TGCAGTGCTAGTCATAGCGGGGGAACCACAGATACGCAGTATTTT
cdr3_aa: CSASHSGGTTDTQYF

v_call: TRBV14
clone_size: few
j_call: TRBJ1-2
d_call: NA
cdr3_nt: TGTGCCAGCAGCCTTTACCCGACGGGGAACTATGGCTACACCTTC
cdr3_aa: CASSLYPTGNYGYTF

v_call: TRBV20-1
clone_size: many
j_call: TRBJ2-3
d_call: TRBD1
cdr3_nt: TGCAGTGCTAGCCGAGGGGGCGGTGGCACAGATACGCAGTATTTT
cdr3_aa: CSASRGGGGTDTQYF

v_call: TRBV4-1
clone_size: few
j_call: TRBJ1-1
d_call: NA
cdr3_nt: TGCGCCAGCAGCCATAACAGGGTAGGCACTGAAGCTTTCTTT
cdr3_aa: CASSHNRVGTEAFF

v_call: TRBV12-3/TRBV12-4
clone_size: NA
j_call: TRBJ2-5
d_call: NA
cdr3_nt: TGTGCCAGCAGACAGGTCGACTTGGAGACCCAGTACTTC
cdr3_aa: CASRQVDLETQYF

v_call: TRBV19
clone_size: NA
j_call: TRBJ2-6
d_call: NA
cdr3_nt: TGTGCCAGTAGTATAGTGTTCTCTGGGGCCAACGTCCTGACTTTC
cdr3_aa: CASSIVFSGANVLTF

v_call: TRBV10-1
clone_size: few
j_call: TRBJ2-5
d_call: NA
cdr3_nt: TGCGCCAGCAGTGGCGGGGACTTAGAGACCCAGTACTTC
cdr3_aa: CASSGGDLETQYF

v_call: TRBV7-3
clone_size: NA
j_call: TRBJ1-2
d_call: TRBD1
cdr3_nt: TGTGCCAGCAGCTTAGAGGGGGCGGGAACTGGCTACACCTTC
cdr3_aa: CASSLEGAGTGYTF

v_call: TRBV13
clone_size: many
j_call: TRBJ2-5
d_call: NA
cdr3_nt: TGTGCCAGCAGCTTAGAACAGGGCCACCAAGAGACCCAGTACTTC
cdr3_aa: CASSLEQGHQETQYF

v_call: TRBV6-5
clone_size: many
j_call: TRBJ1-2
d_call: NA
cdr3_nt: TGTGCCAGCAGCTCGGGACTGAACTATGGCTACACCTTC
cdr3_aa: CASSSGLNYGYTF

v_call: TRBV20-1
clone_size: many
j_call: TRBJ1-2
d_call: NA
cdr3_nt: TGCAGTGCTAGGGCTCCTGGACAGCAGGCTAAAAGCTACACCTTC
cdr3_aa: CSARAPGQQAKSYTF

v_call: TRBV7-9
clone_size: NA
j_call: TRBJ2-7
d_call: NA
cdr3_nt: TGTGCCAGCCCCGGCCCTTTAACTTACGAGCAGTACTTC
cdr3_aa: CASPGPLTYEQYF

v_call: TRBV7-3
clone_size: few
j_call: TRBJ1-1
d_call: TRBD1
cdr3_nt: TGTGCCAGCAGCCACGCGACAGGGCGGGAAGCTTTCTTT
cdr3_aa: CASSHATGREAFF

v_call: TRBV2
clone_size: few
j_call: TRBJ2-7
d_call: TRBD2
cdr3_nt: TGTGCCAGCAGCGGGACTAGCGGGAGGATCTACCGTTCGTACGAGCAGTACTTC
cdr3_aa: CASSGTSGRIYRSYEQYF

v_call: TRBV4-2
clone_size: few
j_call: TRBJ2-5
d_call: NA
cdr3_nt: TGTGCCAGCAGCCAAGACCCCATCCAAGAGACCCAGTACTTC
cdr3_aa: CASSQDPIQETQYF

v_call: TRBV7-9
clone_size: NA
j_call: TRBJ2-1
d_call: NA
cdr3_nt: TGTGCCAGCAGCTTAGTTGTCAGCGCGCCATACAATGAGCAGTTCTTC
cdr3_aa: CASSLVVSAPYNEQFF

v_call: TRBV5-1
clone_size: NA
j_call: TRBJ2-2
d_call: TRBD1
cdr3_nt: TGCGCCAGCAGCACCATCGGAAGGGGGCCCACCGGGGAGCTGTTTTTT
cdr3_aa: CASSTIGRGPTGELFF

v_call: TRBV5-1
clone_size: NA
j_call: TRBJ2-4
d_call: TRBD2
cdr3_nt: TGCGCCAGCAGCTTGAGCGGGGGGCGTCAAAACATTCAGTACTTC
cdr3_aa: CASSLSGGRQNIQYF

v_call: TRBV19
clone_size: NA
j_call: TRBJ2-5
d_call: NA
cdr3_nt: TGTGCCAGTAGTATTGGGACGGCTATCGGGGAGACCCAGTACTTC
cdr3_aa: CASSIGTAIGETQYF

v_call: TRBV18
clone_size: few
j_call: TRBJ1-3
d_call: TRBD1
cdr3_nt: TGTGCCAGCTCACCGACAGGGCAAGGAAACACCATATATTTT
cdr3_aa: CASSPTGQGNTIYF